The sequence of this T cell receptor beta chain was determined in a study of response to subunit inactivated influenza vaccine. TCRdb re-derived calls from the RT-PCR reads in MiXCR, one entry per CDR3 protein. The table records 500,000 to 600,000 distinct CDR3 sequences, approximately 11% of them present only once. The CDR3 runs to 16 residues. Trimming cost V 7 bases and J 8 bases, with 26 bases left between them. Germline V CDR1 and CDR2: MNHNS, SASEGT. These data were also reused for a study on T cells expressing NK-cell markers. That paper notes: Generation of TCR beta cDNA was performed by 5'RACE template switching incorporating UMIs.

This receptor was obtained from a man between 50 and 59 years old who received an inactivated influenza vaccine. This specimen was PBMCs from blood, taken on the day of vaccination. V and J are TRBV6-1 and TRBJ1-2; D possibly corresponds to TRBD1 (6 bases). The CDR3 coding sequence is TGTGCCAGCACCCCTACCGCGGGGCAGGGGATATTCGGCTACACCTTC. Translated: CASTPTAGQGIFGYTF.